Listed here is a single T cell receptor beta chain. Antigen: not known. The data belong to a study of T cell repertoires in cytomegalovirus infection. Study in general: Evidence of both CMV infection and a matching HLA type came from public TCR beta signatures.

This CDR3 is built from 13 residues. From germline, CDR1 is LNHDA and CDR2 SQIVND (reference sequence). V was pared by 6 bases and J by 9 bases, with 5 bases of the junction left unmatched. TCRdb itself ran the reads through MiXCR, one entry per CDR3 protein. The sample has roughly 310,000 distinct CDR3 sequences; 29% are singletons. Whole-study results and caveats: HLA-C-restricted TCR beta clonotypes specific for CMV led the ex vivo response.

The starting material was cultured PBMCs, obtained from culture after CMV antigen stimulation. The chain is built from TRBV19 and TRBJ1-6; TRBD1 matches 7 bases. The TCR sequence derives from a human donor in good health (CMV status not recorded). Some clones in this sample may be carry-over from other donors' samples. The CDR3 DNA is TGTGCCAGTAGGGGACAGCTTACTTCACCCCTCCACTTT. This codes for CASRGQLTSPLHF.